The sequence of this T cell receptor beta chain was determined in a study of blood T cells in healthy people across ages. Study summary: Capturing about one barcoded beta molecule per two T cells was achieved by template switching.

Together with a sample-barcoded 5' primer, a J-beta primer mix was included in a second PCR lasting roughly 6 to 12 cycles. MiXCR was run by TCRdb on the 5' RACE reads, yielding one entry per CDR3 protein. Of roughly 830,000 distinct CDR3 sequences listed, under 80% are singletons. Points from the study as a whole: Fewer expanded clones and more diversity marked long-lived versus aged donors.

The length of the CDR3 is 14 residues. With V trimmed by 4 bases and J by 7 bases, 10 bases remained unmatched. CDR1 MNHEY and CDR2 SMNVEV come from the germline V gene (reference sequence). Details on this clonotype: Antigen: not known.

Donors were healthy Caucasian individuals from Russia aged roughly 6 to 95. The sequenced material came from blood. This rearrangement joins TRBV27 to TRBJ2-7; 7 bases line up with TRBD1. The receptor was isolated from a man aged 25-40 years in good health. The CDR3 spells CASSSETGSLEQYF. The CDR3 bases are TGTGCCAGCAGTTCCGAGACAGGGAGCTTGGAGCAGTACTTC.